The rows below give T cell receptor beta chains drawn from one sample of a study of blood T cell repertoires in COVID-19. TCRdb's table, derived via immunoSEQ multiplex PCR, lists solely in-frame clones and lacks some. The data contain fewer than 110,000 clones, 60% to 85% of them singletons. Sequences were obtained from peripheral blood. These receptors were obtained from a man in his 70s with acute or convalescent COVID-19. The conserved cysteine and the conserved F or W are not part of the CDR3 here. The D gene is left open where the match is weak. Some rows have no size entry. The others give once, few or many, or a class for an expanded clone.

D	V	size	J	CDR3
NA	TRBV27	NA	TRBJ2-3	ASGGAFTDTQY
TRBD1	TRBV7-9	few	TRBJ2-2	ASSDDRANTGELF
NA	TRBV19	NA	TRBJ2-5	ASSRVQGGDQETQY
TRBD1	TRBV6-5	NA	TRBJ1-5	ASSYEGGFGQPQH
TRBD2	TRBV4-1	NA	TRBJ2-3	ASSQFLAESTDTQY
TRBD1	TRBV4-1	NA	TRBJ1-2	ASSQENRGRGYT
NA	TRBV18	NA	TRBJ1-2	ASSPSTANYGYT
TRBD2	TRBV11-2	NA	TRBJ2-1	ASSLGSGGVDEQF
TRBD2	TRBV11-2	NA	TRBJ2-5	ASSLGAGGPETQY
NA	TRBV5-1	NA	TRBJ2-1	ASSPNRVSYNEQF
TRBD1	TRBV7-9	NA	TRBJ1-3	ASSPTGGNTIY
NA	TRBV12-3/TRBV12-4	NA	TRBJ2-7	ASRQLDAEQY
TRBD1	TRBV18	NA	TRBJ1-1	ASSPSMDRGEAF
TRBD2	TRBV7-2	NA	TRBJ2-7	ASSRGLAGGARVYEQY
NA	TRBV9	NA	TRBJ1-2	ASSSEGFRTPHT
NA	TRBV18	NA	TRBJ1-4	ASSPGRVLEKLF
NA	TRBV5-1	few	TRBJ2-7	ASSPRGALSYEQY
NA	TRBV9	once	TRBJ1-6	ASSVGGVSSYNSPLH
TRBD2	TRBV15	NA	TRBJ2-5	ATQASGGKETQY
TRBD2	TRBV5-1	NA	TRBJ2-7	ASRLAGGGYEQY
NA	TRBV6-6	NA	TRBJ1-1	ASSYSTQGNTEAF
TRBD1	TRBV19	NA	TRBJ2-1	ASSIMGQGAFGEQF
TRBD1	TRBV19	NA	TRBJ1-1	ASRGQGLNTEAF
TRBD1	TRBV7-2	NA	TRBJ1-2	ASSRDGRGPGYT
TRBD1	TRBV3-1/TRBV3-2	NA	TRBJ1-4	ASSRKGASEKLF
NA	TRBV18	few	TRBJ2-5	ASSGNTKETQY
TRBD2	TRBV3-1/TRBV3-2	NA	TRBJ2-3	ASSGRTSGSTDTQY
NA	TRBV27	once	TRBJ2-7	ATFTEGNKQY
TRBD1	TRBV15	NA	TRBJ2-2	ATSRRQGEGTGELF
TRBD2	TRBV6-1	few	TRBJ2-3	ASSDRLARGADTQY
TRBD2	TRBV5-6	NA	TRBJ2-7	ASSGRDSAAREQY
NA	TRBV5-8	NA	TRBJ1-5	ASSGGVDDNQPQH
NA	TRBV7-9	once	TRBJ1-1	ASSLESGVRQAF
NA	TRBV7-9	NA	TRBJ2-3	AIPDGGTDTQY
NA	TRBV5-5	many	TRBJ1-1	ASSLGDTNTEAF
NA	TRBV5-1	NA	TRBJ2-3	ASSLRGVPGRRQDTQY
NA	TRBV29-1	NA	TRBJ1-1	SFRHLNTEAF
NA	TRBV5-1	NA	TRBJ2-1	ASSLEARASHEQF
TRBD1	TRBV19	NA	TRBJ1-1	ASSPGTGTLNTEAF
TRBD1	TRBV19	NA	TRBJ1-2	ASTRGTGFYGYT
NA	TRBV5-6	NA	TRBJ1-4	ASSRLGATNEKLF
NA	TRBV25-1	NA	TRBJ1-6	ASSVRGPSSYNSPLH